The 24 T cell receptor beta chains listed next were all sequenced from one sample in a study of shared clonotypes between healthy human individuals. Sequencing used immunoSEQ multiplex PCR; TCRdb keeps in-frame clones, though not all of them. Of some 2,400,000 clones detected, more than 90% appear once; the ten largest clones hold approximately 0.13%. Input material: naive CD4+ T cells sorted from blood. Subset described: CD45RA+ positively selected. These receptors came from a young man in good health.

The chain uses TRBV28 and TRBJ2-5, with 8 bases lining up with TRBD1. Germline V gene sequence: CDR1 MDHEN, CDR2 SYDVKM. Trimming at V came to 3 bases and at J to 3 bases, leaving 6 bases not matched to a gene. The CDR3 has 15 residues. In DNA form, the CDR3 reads TGTGCCAGCAGTTTCCTGGACAGGGAGAAAGAGACCCAGTACTTC. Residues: CASSFLDREKETQYF.

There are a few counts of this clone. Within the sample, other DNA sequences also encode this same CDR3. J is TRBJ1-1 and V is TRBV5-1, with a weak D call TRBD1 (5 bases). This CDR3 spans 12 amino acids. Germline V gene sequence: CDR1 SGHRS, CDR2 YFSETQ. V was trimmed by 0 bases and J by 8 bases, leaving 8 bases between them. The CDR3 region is CASSLGEGEAFF. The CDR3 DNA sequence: TGCGCCAGCAGCTTGGGAGAGGGGGAAGCTTTCTTT.

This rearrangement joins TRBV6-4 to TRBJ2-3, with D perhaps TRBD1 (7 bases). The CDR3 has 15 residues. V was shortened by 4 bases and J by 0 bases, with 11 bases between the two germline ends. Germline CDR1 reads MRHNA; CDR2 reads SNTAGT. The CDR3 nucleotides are TGTGCCAGCAGTGTGCGGGACAGCAGCACAGATACGCAGTATTTT. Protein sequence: CASSVRDSSTDTQYF.

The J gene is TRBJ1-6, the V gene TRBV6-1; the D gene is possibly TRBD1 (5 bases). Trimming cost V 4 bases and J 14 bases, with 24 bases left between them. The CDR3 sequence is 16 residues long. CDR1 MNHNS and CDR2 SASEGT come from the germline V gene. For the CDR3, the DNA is TGTGCCAGCAGTGCTTCAACAGGATCCGGATGGTGGGCCCTCCACTTT. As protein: CASSASTGSGWWALHF.

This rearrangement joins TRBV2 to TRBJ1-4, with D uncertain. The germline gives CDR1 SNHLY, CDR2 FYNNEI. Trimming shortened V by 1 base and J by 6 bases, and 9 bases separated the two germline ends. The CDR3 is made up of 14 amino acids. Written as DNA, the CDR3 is TGTGCCAGCAGTGAAGGGATTTTAGATGAAAAACTGTTTTTT. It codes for CASSEGILDEKLFF. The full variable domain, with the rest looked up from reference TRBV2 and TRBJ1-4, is EPEVTQTPSHQVTQMGQEVILRCVPISNHLYFYWYRQILGQKVEFLVSFYNNEISEKSEIFDDQFSVERPDGSNFTLKIRSTKLEDSAMYFCASSEGILDEKLFFGSGTQLSVL.

The CDR3: CASSLGGTSRYNEQFF. DNA of the CDR3: TGCGCCAGCAGCTTGGGAGGAACTAGTAGATACAATGAGCAGTTCTTC. The chain joins TRBV5-1 to TRBJ2-1; D possibly corresponds to TRBD2 (5 bases). V lost 0 bases and J lost 4, with 14 bases in between. The CDR3 spans 16 residues. From germline, CDR1 is SGHRS and CDR2 YFSETQ.

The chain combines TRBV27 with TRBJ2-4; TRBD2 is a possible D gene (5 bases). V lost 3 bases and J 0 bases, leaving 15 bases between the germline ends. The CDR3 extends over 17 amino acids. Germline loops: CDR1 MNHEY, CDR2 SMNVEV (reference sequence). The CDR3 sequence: CASSLDWSFLAKNIQYF. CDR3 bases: TGTGCCAGCAGTTTGGACTGGTCCTTCTTAGCCAAAAACATTCAGTACTTC.

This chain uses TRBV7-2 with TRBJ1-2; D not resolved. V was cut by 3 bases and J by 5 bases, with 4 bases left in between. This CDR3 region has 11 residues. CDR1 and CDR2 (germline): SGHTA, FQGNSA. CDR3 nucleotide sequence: TGTGCCAGCAGCTTCCGATATGGCTACACCTTC. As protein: CASSFRYGYTF.

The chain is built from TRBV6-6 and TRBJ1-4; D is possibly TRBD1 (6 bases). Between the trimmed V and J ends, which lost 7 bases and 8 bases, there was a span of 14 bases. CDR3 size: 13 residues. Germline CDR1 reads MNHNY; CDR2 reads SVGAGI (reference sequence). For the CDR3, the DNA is TGTGCCAGCATAAACAGGGTGGAAGAAAAACTGTTTTTT. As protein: CASINRVEEKLFF.

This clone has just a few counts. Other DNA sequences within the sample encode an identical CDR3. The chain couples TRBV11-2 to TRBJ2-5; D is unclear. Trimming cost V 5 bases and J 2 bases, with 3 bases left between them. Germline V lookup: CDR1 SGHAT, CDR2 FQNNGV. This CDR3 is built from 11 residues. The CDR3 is CASSRQETQYF. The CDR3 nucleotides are TGTGCCAGCAGCCGACAAGAGACCCAGTACTTC. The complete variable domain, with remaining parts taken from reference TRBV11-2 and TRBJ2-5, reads EAGVAQSPRYKIIEKRQSVAFWCNPISGHATLYWYQQILGQGPKLLIQFQNNGVVDDSQLPKDRFSAERLKGVDSTLKIQPAKLEDSAVYLCASSRQETQYFGPGTRLLVL.

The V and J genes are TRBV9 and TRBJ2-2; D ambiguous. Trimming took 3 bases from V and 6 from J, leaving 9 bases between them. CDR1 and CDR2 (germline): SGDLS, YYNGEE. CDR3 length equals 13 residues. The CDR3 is CASSAGRAGELFF. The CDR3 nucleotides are TGTGCCAGCAGCGCCGGTAGGGCCGGGGAGCTGTTTTTT.

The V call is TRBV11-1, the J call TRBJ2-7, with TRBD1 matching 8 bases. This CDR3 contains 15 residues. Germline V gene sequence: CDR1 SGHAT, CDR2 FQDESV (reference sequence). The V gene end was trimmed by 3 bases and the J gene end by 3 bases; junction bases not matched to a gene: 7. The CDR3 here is CASSFADRGFYEQYF. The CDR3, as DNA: TGTGCCAGCAGCTTCGCAGACAGGGGCTTCTACGAGCAGTACTTC. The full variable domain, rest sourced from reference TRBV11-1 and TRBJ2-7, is EAEVAQSPRYKITEKSQAVAFWCDPISGHATLYWYRQILGQGPELLVQFQDESVVDDSQLPKDRFSAERLKGVDSTLKIQPAELGDSAMYLCASSFADRGFYEQYFGPGTRLTVT.

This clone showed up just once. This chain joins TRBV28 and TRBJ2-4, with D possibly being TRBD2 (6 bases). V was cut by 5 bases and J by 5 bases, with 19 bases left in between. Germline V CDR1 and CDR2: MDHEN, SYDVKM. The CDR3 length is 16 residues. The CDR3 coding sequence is TGTGCCAGCAGTCTTGCCACGCAGGGAGGCCAAAACATTCAGTACTTC. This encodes CASSLATQGGQNIQYF.

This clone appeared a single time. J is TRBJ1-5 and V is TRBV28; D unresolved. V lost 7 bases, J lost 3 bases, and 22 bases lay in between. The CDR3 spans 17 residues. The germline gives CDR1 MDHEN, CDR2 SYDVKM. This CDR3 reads CASTSSVESGYNQPQHF. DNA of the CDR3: TGTGCCAGCACTTCCTCCGTAGAATCCGGGTACAATCAGCCCCAGCATTTT. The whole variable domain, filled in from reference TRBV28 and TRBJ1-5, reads DVKVTQSSRYLVKRTGEKVFLECVQDMDHENMFWYRQDPGLGLRLIYFSYDVKMKEKGDIPEGYSVSREKKERFSLILESASTNQTSMYLCASTSSVESGYNQPQHFGDGTRLSIL.

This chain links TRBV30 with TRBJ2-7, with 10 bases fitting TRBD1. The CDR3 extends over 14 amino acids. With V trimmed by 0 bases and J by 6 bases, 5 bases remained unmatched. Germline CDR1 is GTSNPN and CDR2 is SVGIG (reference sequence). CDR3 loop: CAWSVRQGASEQYF. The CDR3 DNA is TGTGCCTGGAGTGTAAGACAGGGGGCGTCCGAGCAGTACTTC.

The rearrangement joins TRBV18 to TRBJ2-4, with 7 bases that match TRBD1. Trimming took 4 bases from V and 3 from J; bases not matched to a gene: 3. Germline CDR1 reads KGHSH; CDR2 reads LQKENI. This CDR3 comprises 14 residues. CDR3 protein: CASSLQGDKNIQYF. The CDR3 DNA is TGTGCCAGCTCACTCCAGGGGGACAAAAACATTCAGTACTTC.

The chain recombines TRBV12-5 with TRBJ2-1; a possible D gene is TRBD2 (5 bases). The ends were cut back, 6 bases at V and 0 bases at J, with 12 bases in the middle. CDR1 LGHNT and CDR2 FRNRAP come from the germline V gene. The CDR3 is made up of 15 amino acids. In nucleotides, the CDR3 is TGTGCTAGTGGCCTCAGCGGAAGCTCCTACAATGAGCAGTTCTTC. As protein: CASGLSGSSYNEQFF.

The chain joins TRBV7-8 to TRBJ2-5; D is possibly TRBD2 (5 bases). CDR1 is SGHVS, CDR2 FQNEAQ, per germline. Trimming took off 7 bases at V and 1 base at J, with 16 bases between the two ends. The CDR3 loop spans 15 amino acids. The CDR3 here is CASTFYGMLQETQYF. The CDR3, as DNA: TGTGCCAGCACCTTCTACGGGATGCTCCAAGAGACCCAGTACTTC.

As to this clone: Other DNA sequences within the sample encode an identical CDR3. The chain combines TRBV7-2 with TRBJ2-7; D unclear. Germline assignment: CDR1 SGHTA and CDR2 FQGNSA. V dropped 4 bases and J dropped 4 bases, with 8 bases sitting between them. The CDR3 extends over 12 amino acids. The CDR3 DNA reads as TGTGCCAGCAGCTCCTTAGGGTACGAGCAGTACTTC. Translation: CASSSLGYEQYF.

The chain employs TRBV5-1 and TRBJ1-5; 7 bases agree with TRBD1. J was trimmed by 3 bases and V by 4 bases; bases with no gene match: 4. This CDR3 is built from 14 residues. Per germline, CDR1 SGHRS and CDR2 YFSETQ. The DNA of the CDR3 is TGCGCCAGCAGCCCGGGACAGCCCAATCAGCCCCAGCATTTT. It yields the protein CASSPGQPNQPQHF.

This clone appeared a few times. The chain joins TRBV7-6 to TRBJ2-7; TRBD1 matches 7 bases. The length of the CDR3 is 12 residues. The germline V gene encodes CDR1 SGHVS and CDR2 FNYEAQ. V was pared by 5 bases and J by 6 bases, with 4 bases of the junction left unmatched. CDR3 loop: CASSLDRVEQYF. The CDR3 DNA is TGTGCCAGCAGCCTCGACAGGGTCGAGCAGTACTTC.

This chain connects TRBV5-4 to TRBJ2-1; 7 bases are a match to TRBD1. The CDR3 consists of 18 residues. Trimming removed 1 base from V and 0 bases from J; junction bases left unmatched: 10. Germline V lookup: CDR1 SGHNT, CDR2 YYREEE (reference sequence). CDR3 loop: CASSLSSGTVSSYNEQFF. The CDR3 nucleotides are TGTGCCAGCAGCTTGTCTTCCGGGACAGTAAGCTCCTACAATGAGCAGTTCTTC.

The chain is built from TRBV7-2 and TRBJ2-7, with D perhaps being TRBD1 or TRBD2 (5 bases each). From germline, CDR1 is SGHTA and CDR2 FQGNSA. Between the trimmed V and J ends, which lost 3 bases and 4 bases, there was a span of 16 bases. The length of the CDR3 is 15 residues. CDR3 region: CASSFQLGPQYEQYF. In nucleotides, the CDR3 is TGTGCCAGCAGCTTCCAACTGGGACCCCAATACGAGCAGTACTTC.

Here the CDR3 reads CASSSRDGGPYNEQFF. DNA for the CDR3: TGCGCCAGCAGCAGCCGGGACGGTGGGCCCTACAATGAGCAGTTCTTC. The rearrangement links TRBV4-1 to TRBJ2-1; D possibly uses TRBD1 or TRBD2 (5 bases each). Germline-derived CDR1 and CDR2 are MGHRA and YSYEKL. CDR3 size: 16 residues. The V and J ends lost 5 bases and 2 bases respectively, with 16 bases between them.